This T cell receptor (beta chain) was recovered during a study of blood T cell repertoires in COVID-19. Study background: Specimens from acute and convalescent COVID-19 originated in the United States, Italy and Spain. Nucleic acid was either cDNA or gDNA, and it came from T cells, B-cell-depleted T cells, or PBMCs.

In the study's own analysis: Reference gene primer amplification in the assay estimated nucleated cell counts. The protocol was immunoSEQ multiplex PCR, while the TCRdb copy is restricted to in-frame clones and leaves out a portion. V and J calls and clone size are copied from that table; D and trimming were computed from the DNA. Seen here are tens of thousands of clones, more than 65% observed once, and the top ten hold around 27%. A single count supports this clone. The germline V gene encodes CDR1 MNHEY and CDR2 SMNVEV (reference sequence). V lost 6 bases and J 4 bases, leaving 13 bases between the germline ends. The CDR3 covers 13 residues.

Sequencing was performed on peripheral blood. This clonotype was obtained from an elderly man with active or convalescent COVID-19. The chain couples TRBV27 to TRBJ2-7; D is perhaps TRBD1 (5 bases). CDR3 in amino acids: CASRGLVWYEQYF. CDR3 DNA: TGTGCCAGCAGGGGGCTGGTCTGGTACGAGCAGTACTTC.